This T cell receptor beta chain is from a study of regulatory T cells in long-lasting Graves disease. General study points: Only peripheral blood was studied, not thyroid tissue. Limited sample numbers may have lowered accuracy.

This clonotype was detected many times. The antigen remains unidentified. HTBI primers from iRepertoire and Arm-PCR of CDR3 regions yielded the TCR beta libraries. MiXCR, applied by TCRdb to the multiplex PCR reads, yields one record per CDR3 protein. The sample includes a few hundred thousand distinct CDR3 sequences, around 20% of them seen just once. CDR1 and CDR2 from the germline V gene are SGHTA and FQGNSA. The CDR3 runs to 14 residues. V shed 4 bases and J shed 7 bases, with 13 bases lying between them. Described time point: newly diagnosed GD, antithyroid drugs for less than 3 months. The TCR library was prepared using RNA isolated from PBMCs. Patients hailed from an endocrinology department in Xi'an, China.

This TCR came from a female donor with Graves disease. Specimen: peripheral blood mononuclear cells (PBMCs), collected at new diagnosis, from a patient treated with antithyroid drugs. J is TRBJ1-4 and V is TRBV7-2; no firm D call. The CDR3 region has the DNA TGTGCCAGCAGCTCCTGGCCCTCGGGTGAAAAACTGTTTTTT. This encodes CASSSWPSGEKLFF.